This TCR beta chain was recorded in a study of blood T cells in healthy people across ages. Study-level findings and limits: More naive CD4+ cells and higher diversity were found in long-lived than in aged donors.

This clonotype was seen a handful of times. Its antigen is unknown. At least 5.5 micrograms of total RNA were extracted per sample. It was with a sample-barcoded 5' primer and a J-beta primer mix that a second PCR of roughly 7 to 11 cycles was run. Each cDNA molecule was tagged by a template-switch adaptor that had 12 random nucleotides. TCRdb re-called the 5' RACE reads with MiXCR, one entry per CDR3 protein. Seen here are some 1.5 million distinct CDR3 sequences, roughly 28% observed once, and the top ten hold 7.7%. The CDR3 length is 15 residues. CDR1 and CDR2 (germline): SEHNR, FQNEAQ (reference sequence). The germline V and J ends were trimmed by 4 bases and 5 bases, with 14 bases remaining between them.

The V call is TRBV7-9, the J call TRBJ2-2; perhaps D is TRBD1 or TRBD2 (6 bases each). The clonotype originates from a woman aged 30 to 39 in good health. Input material: blood. CDR3 in amino acids: CASSSVRGPTGELFF. In DNA, the CDR3 is TGTGCCAGCAGCTCTGTACGGGGGCCGACCGGGGAGCTGTTTTTT.